Shown below are 27 T cell receptor beta chains from a single sample sequenced in a study of T-cell memory formation after mild COVID-19. TCRdb re-called the 5' RACE reads with MiXCR, one entry per CDR3 protein. The table lists 110,000 to 150,000 distinct CDR3 sequences, 20% to 25% of them singletons. The sample was PBMCs or a T cell subset sorted from them (not recorded which). These receptors all come from an adult woman who had mild COVID-19 (a few samples of this study predate the infection). Cell type and time point are not known.

CDR3 amino acids: CASSLSGTDTQYF. Written as DNA, the CDR3 is TGTGCCAGCAGTTTGAGCGGGACAGATACGCAGTATTTT. This chain links TRBV12-3 or TRBV12-4 with TRBJ2-3; D might be TRBD2 (6 bases). V lost 3 bases and J lost 3, with 7 bases in between. This CDR3 is 13 amino acids long.

V gene TRBV29-1 combines with J gene TRBJ2-7, with 7 bases fitting TRBD1. The trim removed 3 bases at V and 3 bases at J, leaving 5 bases unmatched. CDR1 and CDR2 from the germline V gene are SQVTM and ANQGSEA. CDR3 length equals 13 residues. CDR3 residues: CSVEGQGVYEQYF. The CDR3 nucleotides read TGCAGCGTTGAGGGGCAGGGGGTCTACGAGCAGTACTTC.

The sample holds a few counts of this clonotype. V is TRBV15 and J is TRBJ2-2; 8 bases line up with TRBD1. Germline V lookup: CDR1 LNHNV, CDR2 YYDKDF (reference sequence). CDR3 length: 16 amino acids. V was clipped by 0 bases and J by 5 bases; unmatched bases: 5. CDR3 DNA sequence: TGTGCCACCAGCAGAGATTCCAGGGGGCGTACCGGGGAGCTGTTTTTT. Translation: CATSRDSRGRTGELFF.

CDR3 nucleotide sequence: TGCAGCGTTGTAGGGACTAGCGGCACCTACGAGCAGTACTTC. This encodes CSVVGTSGTYEQYF. The V and J genes are TRBV29-1 and TRBJ2-7; 11 positions agree with TRBD2. After removal of 4 bases from V and 2 bases from J, the junction contained 4 bases not matched to a gene. Germline V gives CDR1 SQVTM, CDR2 ANQGSEA. This CDR3 is 14 amino acids long.

The rearrangement links TRBV25-1 to TRBJ2-1; TRBD1 aligns across 8 bases. The V and J ends lost 3 bases and 7 bases, in that order; junction bases with no gene match: 14. Germline assignment: CDR1 MGHDK and CDR2 SYGVNS. The CDR3 consists of 17 residues. CDR3 sequence reads: CASSEEVGQGLENEQFF. DNA of the CDR3: TGTGCCAGCAGTGAGGAAGTAGGACAGGGCCTAGAAAATGAGCAGTTCTTC.

This clonotype was counted between two and nine times. The chain couples TRBV12-3 or TRBV12-4 to TRBJ2-5, with a weak D call TRBD1 (6 bases). V was clipped by 1 base and J by 5 bases, with 14 bases between them. CDR3 length equals 15 residues. The DNA for the CDR3 is TGTGCCAGCAGTTTAGTAGGGGGATGGGGGGAGACCCAGTACTTC. The encoded protein is CASSLVGGWGETQYF.

This clonotype was detected a few times. V usage is TRBV7-9 and J usage is TRBJ1-2; TRBD1 matches 9 bases. The CDR3 is 14 residues long. Germline CDR1 is SEHNR and CDR2 is FQNEAQ (reference sequence). V shed 5 bases and J 7 bases; nucleotides not matched to a gene: 8. The CDR3 loop is CASSLEWDRAGYTF. The CDR3 bases are TGTGCCAGCAGCCTCGAATGGGACAGGGCTGGCTACACCTTC.

The chain recombines TRBV19 with TRBJ2-7, with 10 positions matching TRBD1. The CDR3 is 14 amino acids. CDR1 is LNHDA, CDR2 SQIVND, per germline (reference sequence). V shed 7 bases and J 5 bases; nucleotides not matched to a gene: 8. The CDR3 protein is CASMKRDRGHEQYF. The CDR3 DNA sequence: TGTGCCAGTATGAAGCGGGACAGGGGACACGAGCAGTACTTC. The whole variable domain, remainder taken from reference TRBV19 and TRBJ2-7, is DGGITQSPKYLFRKEGQNVTLSCEQNLNHDAMYWYRQDPGQGLRLIYYSQIVNDFQKGDIAEGYSVSREKKESFPLTVTSAQKNPTAFYLCASMKRDRGHEQYFGPGTRLTVT.

This clonotype has a handful of counts. This rearrangement joins TRBV2 to TRBJ2-7; D is unclear. Germline CDR1 and CDR2: SNHLY and FYNNEI. The V gene lost 3 bases and the J gene lost 7 bases, with 7 bases spanning the gap. This CDR3 has 11 amino acids. The CDR3 loop is CASSDAREQYF. CDR3 in DNA: TGTGCCAGCAGTGACGCCCGAGAGCAGTACTTC.

The CDR3: CASSPKTDRSYGYTF. The CDR3 nucleotides are TGCGCCAGCAGCCCAAAAACGGACAGAAGTTATGGCTACACCTTC. The chain is built from TRBV4-1 and TRBJ1-2; TRBD1 might be the D (6 bases). Germline V lookup: CDR1 MGHRA, CDR2 YSYEKL. This CDR3 contains 15 residues. The germline V and J ends were trimmed by 4 bases and 5 bases, with 17 bases remaining between them.

The chain joins TRBV6-5 to TRBJ2-1; 12 positions match TRBD2. The V segment lost 8 bases and the J segment 8 bases; nucleotides outside the gene matches: 4. This CDR3 is 13 amino acids long. The V gene's germline CDR1 is MNHEY and CDR2 SVGAGI. In nucleotides, the CDR3 is TGTGCCAGCTCGACTAGCGGGAGATATGAGCAGTTCTTC. The encoded protein is CASSTSGRYEQFF.

The V and J genes are TRBV7-9 and TRBJ2-5; 7 nucleotides align to TRBD2. The V segment lost 3 bases and the J segment 0 bases; nucleotides outside the gene matches: 4. The CDR3 sequence is 15 residues long. Germline V lookup: CDR1 SEHNR, CDR2 FQNEAQ (reference sequence). In DNA, the CDR3 is TGTGCCAGCAGCTTGCGGGGGTCGTACCAAGAGACCCAGTACTTC. Translated: CASSLRGSYQETQYF. The complete variable domain, with remaining parts taken from reference TRBV7-9 and TRBJ2-5, reads DTGVSQNPRHKITKRGQNVTFRCDPISEHNRLYWYRQTLGQGPEFLTYFQNEAQLEKSRLLSDRFSAERPKGSFSTLEIQRTEQGDSAMYLCASSLRGSYQETQYFGPGTRLLVL.

V gene TRBV25-1 combines with J gene TRBJ2-5; D remains ambiguous. This CDR3 has 11 residues. Trimming took 3 bases from V and 8 from J, leaving 7 bases between them. Per germline, CDR1 MGHDK and CDR2 SYGVNS. Written as DNA, the CDR3 is TGTGCCAGCAGTGATTCTATAACCCAGTACTTC. Protein product: CASSDSITQYF.

The CDR3 DNA reads TGTGCCAGCAGCCGAGGGGGTGAAGCTTTCTTT. Translated: CASSRGGEAFF. V and J are TRBV13 and TRBJ1-1; D may be TRBD1 (6 bases). The V gene's germline CDR1 is PRHDT and CDR2 FYEKMQ (reference sequence). With 5 bases removed from V and 7 bases from J, the gap between germline ends came to 8 bases. The CDR3 covers 11 residues.

The table lists this clonotype with a few counts. The rearrangement joins TRBV20-1 to TRBJ1-2, with TRBD1 as a possible D gene (6 bases). Trimming pared 6 bases from V and 1 base from J, leaving 18 bases between. Germline loops: CDR1 DFQATT, CDR2 SNEGSKA (reference sequence). The CDR3 totals 15 residues. This chain's CDR3 is CSADERTDNNYGYTF. The CDR3 DNA is TGCAGTGCAGATGAGCGGACAGATAATAACTATGGCTACACCTTC.

The V gene is TRBV7-9, the J gene TRBJ1-1, with no clear D. With 5 bases removed from V and 5 bases from J, the gap between germline ends came to 18 bases. The germline V gene encodes CDR1 SEHNR and CDR2 FQNEAQ (reference sequence). The CDR3 covers 15 residues. CDR3 sequence: CASSTPGGWKTEAFF. Here the CDR3 DNA reads TGTGCCAGCAGCACCCCCGGAGGATGGAAAACTGAAGCTTTCTTT. The full variable domain, its missing parts supplied by reference TRBV7-9 and TRBJ1-1, is DTGVSQNPRHKITKRGQNVTFRCDPISEHNRLYWYRQTLGQGPEFLTYFQNEAQLEKSRLLSDRFSAERPKGSFSTLEIQRTEQGDSAMYLCASSTPGGWKTEAFFGQGTRLTVV.

This chain links TRBV6-5 with TRBJ2-1; either TRBD1 or TRBD2 may fit D (5 bases each). The length of the CDR3 is 16 residues. Trimming pared 6 bases from V and 4 bases from J, leaving 19 bases between. The germline V gene has CDR1 MNHEY and CDR2 SVGAGI. As DNA, the CDR3 is TGTGCCAGCAGCTCCCGGGTGGGGGTGAGTTACAATGAGCAGTTCTTC. This gives the protein CASSSRVGVSYNEQFF.

The rearrangement joins TRBV7-3 to TRBJ1-1, with TRBD1 matching over 7 bases. The V gene's germline CDR1 is SGHTA and CDR2 FQGTGA. V was pared by 0 bases and J by 12 bases, with 10 bases of the junction left unmatched. The CDR3 totals 14 residues. The CDR3 loop is CASSLTDRTAGTFF. As DNA, the CDR3 is TGTGCCAGCAGCTTAACGGACAGGACCGCCGGAACTTTCTTT.

This clonotype occurred a few times. V usage is TRBV15 and J usage is TRBJ2-1; tentatively, D is TRBD1 (5 bases). Germline CDR1 is LNHNV and CDR2 is YYDKDF (reference sequence). The CDR3 spans 13 residues. With 3 bases removed from V and 3 bases from J, the gap between germline ends came to 6 bases. For the CDR3, the DNA is TGTGCCACCAGCAGGACAGTCTACAATGAGCAGTTCTTC. As protein: CATSRTVYNEQFF.

The chain links TRBV4-2 to TRBJ2-1; a possible D gene is TRBD1 (7 bases). V was shortened by 0 bases and J by 3 bases, with 15 bases between the two germline ends. This CDR3 is 17 amino acids long. CDR1 LGHNA and CDR2 YNFKEQ come from the germline V gene. CDR3 residues: CASSQDDQGGLYNEQFF. Written as DNA, the CDR3 is TGTGCCAGCAGCCAAGATGATCAGGGGGGCCTCTACAATGAGCAGTTCTTC.

This clonotype was observed a handful of times. V gene TRBV4-1 combines with J gene TRBJ2-5, with D unresolved. This CDR3 is built from 18 residues. Per the germline V gene, CDR1 is MGHRA and CDR2 is YSYEKL. Trimming took 2 bases from V and 5 from J, leaving 24 bases between them. The CDR3 sequence: CASSQSMDVDFVWETQYF. The DNA of the CDR3 is TGCGCCAGCAGCCAATCAATGGACGTGGATTTCGTGTGGGAGACCCAGTACTTC.

In its sample, this clonotype was seen a few times. V usage is TRBV7-8 and J usage is TRBJ2-6; no firm D call. Trimming left V 4 bases short and J 0 bases short, with 7 bases between. There are 15 residues in the CDR3. Per the germline V gene, CDR1 is SGHVS and CDR2 is FQNEAQ. This chain's CDR3 is CASSSDPSGANVLTF. The CDR3 DNA reads TGTGCCAGCAGCTCGGACCCCTCTGGGGCCAACGTCCTGACTTTC.

The sample holds a few counts of this clonotype. The gene calls are TRBV11-2 and TRBJ2-1; TRBD1 is a possible D gene (6 bases). This CDR3 is 12 amino acids long. Germline-derived CDR1 and CDR2 are SGHAT and FQNNGV. The V gene lost 4 bases and the J gene lost 5 bases, with 6 bases spanning the gap. DNA of the CDR3: TGTGCCAGCAGCTCAGGGGACAATGAGCAGTTCTTC. Encoded protein: CASSSGDNEQFF. The complete variable domain, with remaining parts taken from reference TRBV11-2 and TRBJ2-1, reads EAGVAQSPRYKIIEKRQSVAFWCNPISGHATLYWYQQILGQGPKLLIQFQNNGVVDDSQLPKDRFSAERLKGVDSTLKIQPAKLEDSAVYLCASSSGDNEQFFGPGTRLTVL.

This rearrangement joins TRBV29-1 to TRBJ1-2; perhaps TRBD1 as D (5 bases). V gave up 6 bases and J gave up 8 bases, with 25 bases separating them. Germline CDR1 reads SQVTM; CDR2 reads ANQGSEA. This CDR3 is built from 15 residues. The CDR3 loop is CSVFDIGTGVLGYTF. As DNA, the CDR3 is TGCAGCGTGTTCGACATAGGGACGGGCGTGCTCGGCTACACCTTC.

The rearrangement links TRBV24-1 to TRBJ2-5; 7 positions agree with TRBD1. The CDR3 spans 16 residues. The germline V gene has CDR1 KGHDR and CDR2 SFDVKD. V was clipped by 3 bases and J by 0 bases; unmatched bases: 6. The CDR3 DNA is TGTGCCACCAGTGATCGGGGCAGGGGGTACCAAGAGACCCAGTACTTC. This encodes CATSDRGRGYQETQYF.

This clonotype showed up just a few times. The J gene is TRBJ2-3, the V gene TRBV29-1, with D perhaps assigned TRBD1 or TRBD2 (5 bases each). The CDR3 covers 16 residues. Germline loops: CDR1 SQVTM, CDR2 ANQGSEA. Deletions cut 4 bases from V and 0 bases from J, with 17 bases between. The CDR3 reads CSVVKGMGPSTDTQYF. The CDR3 DNA sequence: TGCAGCGTTGTGAAGGGGATGGGACCGAGCACAGATACGCAGTATTTT.

The gene calls are TRBV2 and TRBJ2-1, with TRBD2 matching over 7 bases. The germline V gene encodes CDR1 SNHLY and CDR2 FYNNEI. V lost 9 bases and J lost 4; bases outside the gene matches: 6. The CDR3 covers 13 residues. The CDR3 is CASPGGRYNEQFF. CDR3 DNA: TGTGCCAGTCCCGGGGGGAGGTACAATGAGCAGTTCTTC.